These 9 T cell receptor beta chains were sequenced from one sample in a study of blood T cells in healthy people across ages (dated by TCRdb to the mid-2010s). Libraries were built with 5' RACE. Data came from an Illumina HiSeq 2500. The second PCR ran for about 7 to 11 cycles and used a J-beta primer mix along with a sample-barcoded 5' primer. The public reads were reanalyzed by TCRdb: fastp trimming at Q25, MiXCR alignment, in-frame beta chains only. Rows are combined by CDR3 protein, so each entry shows the most common genes and DNA. The sample has about 1.1 million distinct CDR3 sequences on record, around two fifths of them singletons. 13% of the sample belongs to the ten largest clones. The sample taken for sequencing was blood. These receptors originate from a man aged 18 to 30 in good health.

V usage is TRBV25-1 and J usage is TRBJ1-1, with a possible D match to TRBD1 (6 bases). The CDR3 loop spans 15 amino acids. Germline V gene sequence: CDR1 MGHDK, CDR2 SYGVNS. Trimming removed 2 bases from V and 6 bases from J, with 16 bases in between. As DNA, the CDR3 is TGTGCCAGCAGTGAACCCTCTACAGGGTTCGCTGAAGCTTTCTTT. Translating gives CASSEPSTGFAEAFF.

The V and J genes are TRBV9 and TRBJ2-7; TRBD1 agrees at 8 bases. The CDR3 contains 16 residues. V shed 0 bases, J shed 1 base, and the junction held 6 bases outside the gene matches. The germline V gene encodes CDR1 SGDLS and CDR2 YYNGEE. CDR3 sequence: CASSVGRTGRSYEQYF. The CDR3 DNA reads as TGTGCCAGCAGCGTAGGGAGGACAGGGCGGTCCTACGAGCAGTACTTC. Full variable domain (rest looked up from reference TRBV9 and TRBJ2-7): DSGVTQTPKHLITATGQRVTLRCSPRSGDLSVYWYQQSLDQGLQFLIQYYNGEERAKGNILERFSAQQFPDLHSELNLSSLELGDSALYFCASSVGRTGRSYEQYFGPGTRLTVT.

The chain uses TRBV10-3 and TRBJ1-5, with TRBD1 matching 9 bases. Germline CDR1 reads ENHRY; CDR2 reads SYGVKD. Trimming removed 6 bases from V and 0 bases from J; junction bases left unmatched: 9. This CDR3 is built from 17 residues. CDR3 DNA sequence: TGTGCCATCAGCCCCGGGACAGGGACATATAGCAATCAGCCCCAGCATTTT. It codes for CAISPGTGTYSNQPQHF.

This clonotype was seen a few times. The junction shows a germline mismatch at one end, possibly a read error. The chain uses TRBV7-8 and TRBJ2-1, with 7 bases lining up with TRBD2. The CDR3 is 15 amino acids. CDR1 is SGHVS, CDR2 FQNEAQ, per germline. The CDR3 protein is CASTLTGGVGNEQFF. The CDR3 nucleotides read TGTGCCAGCACCTTAACTGGGGGGGTAGGGAATGAGCAGTTCTTC.

This clonotype has a handful of counts. This chain links TRBV4-2 with TRBJ1-4; no clear D. V was shortened by 0 bases and J by 5 bases, with 19 bases between the two germline ends. The CDR3 spans 18 residues. CDR1 is LGHNA and CDR2 is YNFKEQ in the germline V gene. The CDR3 bases are TGTGCCAGCAGCCAAGATCATTACATCGGGCAAGGAAATGAAAAACTGTTTTTT. Protein sequence: CASSQDHYIGQGNEKLFF.

This rearrangement joins TRBV4-1 to TRBJ2-4; D gene unclear. CDR3 length: 16 residues. Germline values: CDR1 MGHRA, CDR2 YSYEKL. Between the trimmed V and J ends, which lost 0 bases and 6 bases, there was a span of 15 bases. CDR3 coding DNA: TGCGCCAGCAGCCAAGATCGGGCCGGGTTTAGAAACATTCAGTACTTC. Its protein product is CASSQDRAGFRNIQYF.

This clonotype was seen a handful of times. The chain links TRBV4-2 to TRBJ2-1, with 12 bases matching TRBD2. This CDR3 has 17 amino acids. The trim removed 3 bases at V and 4 bases at J, leaving 7 bases unmatched. Germline CDR1 is LGHNA and CDR2 is YNFKEQ. The CDR3 region has the DNA TGTGCCAGCAGCCAGGTTGGACTAGCGGGGAGGTACAATGAGCAGTTCTTC. It specifies CASSQVGLAGRYNEQFF.

This clonotype was observed a handful of times. The chain carries TRBV6-6 and TRBJ2-7; unclear D gene. The V end lost 2 bases, the J end lost 5 bases, and 1 base lay between the germline ends. The CDR3 spans 10 residues. The germline V gene encodes CDR1 MNHNY and CDR2 SVGAGI (reference sequence). CDR3 coding DNA: TGTGCCAGCAGTTACGACGAGCAGTACTTC. This sequence encodes CASSYDEQYF.

As for this clonotype: One end of the junction does not line up with germline, which may come from a read error. The chain carries TRBV12-3 or TRBV12-4 and TRBJ2-3; D ambiguous. The CDR3 has 11 amino acids. The CDR3 nucleotides read TGTGCCAGCAGACTAACAGATGCGCAGTATTTC. It specifies CASRLTDAQYF.